This TCR beta chain was identified in a study of shared clonotypes between healthy human individuals. Study conclusions and caveats: Relative to clonotypes present in all four donors, those not shared had lower generation probabilities. The study sampled only blood, and tissue repertoires likely differ.

It was around 190 ng DNA, tens of thousands of T cell genomes, that sorted-subset replicate PCRs used. The method was immunoSEQ multiplex PCR; TCRdb's version includes in-frame clones alone and lacks a portion of them. The table has 560,000 or so clones, 95% to 97% seen once. Note on this clone: Antigen specificity is unknown.

CD45RO-negative, CCR7-positively selected cells formed the naive CD8 fraction, excluding terminally differentiated effector memory CD45RA+ cells. The donors, healthy adults who were HIV-negative, had experienced no recent acute infections or vaccinations. This TCR came from a woman in her 30s in good health. Sequenced sample: naive CD8+ T cells sorted from blood.

The CDR3 DNA is TGTGCCAGCAGCTTGAGGCAGCCCTCCTACGAGCAGTACTTC. Its translation is CASSLRQPSYEQYF. The chain couples TRBV5-6 to TRBJ2-7; D unclear. Trimming took off 1 base at V and 0 bases at J, with 8 bases between the two ends. The CDR3 consists of 14 residues. CDR1 is SGHDT and CDR2 is YYEEEE in the germline V gene.